The 9 T cell receptor beta chains given below trace back to one sample, sequenced in a study of identical twins. TCRdb analysed the 5' RACE reads with MiXCR anew, one entry per CDR3 protein. The data hold some 900,000 distinct CDR3 sequences, with about 12% observed a single time. The same sample was also studied in work on yellow fever vaccine responses in identical twins.

What was sequenced was PBMCs. The receptor source for this set is a woman under 30 in good health.

The chain joins TRBV10-3 to TRBJ2-2; 13 bases align to TRBD2. V lost 10 bases and J lost 4; bases outside the gene matches: 6. Germline V gene sequence: CDR1 ENHRY, CDR2 SYGVKD. The CDR3 spans 15 residues. This CDR3 is CATTSGGDTTGELFF. CDR3 DNA sequence: TGTGCCACCACTAGCGGGGGGGACACCACCGGGGAGCTGTTTTTT.

This clonotype was counted many times. This rearrangement joins TRBV12-3 or TRBV12-4 to TRBJ2-3; TRBD2 aligns across 7 bases. This CDR3 spans 14 amino acids. J gave up 2 bases and V 5 bases, and 4 bases lay outside the gene matches. The CDR3 DNA reads TGTGCCAGCAGTCCTCGACTAGCCACAGATACGCAGTATTTT. This gives the protein CASSPRLATDTQYF.

This clonotype was picked up many times. The chain joins TRBV7-3 to TRBJ2-1, with D perhaps TRBD2 (6 bases). Looked up from germline, CDR1 is SGHTA and CDR2 is FQGTGA. This CDR3 is built from 15 residues. V was cut by 4 bases and J by 0 bases, with 10 bases left in between. DNA of the CDR3: TGTGCCAGCAGCTCGATGACTAGCTCCTACAATGAGCAGTTCTTC. Protein sequence: CASSSMTSSYNEQFF.

The chain combines TRBV25-1 with TRBJ2-5, with D tentatively TRBD1 (5 bases). The CDR3 consists of 14 residues. V lost 6 bases, J lost 0 bases, and 11 bases lay in between. The germline CDR1 and CDR2 sequences are MGHDK and SYGVNS. The CDR3 loop is CASSQQAYQETQYF. CDR3 DNA sequence: TGTGCCAGCAGCCAACAGGCATACCAAGAGACCCAGTACTTC.

Ten or more counts support this clonotype. The chain joins TRBV4-1 to TRBJ2-2; TRBD2 aligns across 8 bases. The CDR3 is made up of 14 amino acids. V shed 3 bases and J 6 bases; nucleotides not matched to a gene: 3. Germline CDR1 reads MGHRA; CDR2 reads YSYEKL. In DNA form, the CDR3 reads TGCGCCAGCAGCCATCCCGGGGGGGCCGGGGAGCTGTTTTTT. Protein product: CASSHPGGAGELFF.

This clonotype turned up a few times. This rearrangement joins TRBV27 to TRBJ2-7; the D call may be TRBD1 or TRBD2 (5 bases each). Germline-derived CDR1 and CDR2 are MNHEY and SMNVEV (reference sequence). The CDR3 is 14 residues long. V lost 6 bases and J lost 2, with 14 bases in between. CDR3 coding DNA: TGTGCCAGCAGCTCCGGGACCGAAGCCTACGAGCAGTACTTC. Protein product: CASSSGTEAYEQYF.

This clonotype was found a few times. The rearrangement uses TRBV6-1 and TRBJ1-1, with D unresolved. This CDR3 has 11 residues. Trimming stripped 8 bases from V and 6 bases from J, with 10 bases between. In germline, CDR1 is MNHNS, CDR2 SASEGT. CDR3 in DNA: TGTGCCAGCCAAAGAGGGTCTGAAGCTTTCTTT. Protein product: CASQRGSEAFF.

This clonotype was seen only a few times. The gene calls are TRBV5-6 and TRBJ1-1; D perhaps matches TRBD1 (5 bases). Germline V lookup: CDR1 SGHDT, CDR2 YYEEEE. The CDR3 covers 14 residues. The V and J ends lost 4 bases and 1 base respectively, with 11 bases between them. The CDR3, as DNA: TGTGCCAGCAGCCGTTGGGACTGGAACACTGAAGCTTTCTTT. It yields the protein CASSRWDWNTEAFF.

V usage is TRBV5-1 and J usage is TRBJ2-1; D unclear. The germline CDR1 and CDR2 sequences are SGHRS and YFSETQ. V gave up 0 bases and J gave up 1 base, with 8 bases separating them. The length of the CDR3 is 15 residues. The CDR3 reads CASSLDMKSYNEQFF. The CDR3, as DNA: TGCGCCAGCAGCTTGGATATGAAGTCCTACAATGAGCAGTTCTTC.